What follows are 25 T cell receptor beta chains derived from one specimen sequenced in a study of glioma-infiltrating T cells after dendritic cell vaccination. The data were produced by immunoSEQ multiplex PCR, yet TCRdb's version contains in-frame clones alone and is incomplete. The data show some 91,000 clones, 81% seen once. This sample's time point: after dendritic cell vaccination, including at tumor progression/relapse. This specimen consisted of blood, obtained after dendritic cell vaccination. These receptors originate from a human donor with glioblastoma.

The rearrangement links TRBV2 to TRBJ2-7; 8 bases align to TRBD1. This CDR3 region has 13 residues. The V gene's germline CDR1 is SNHLY and CDR2 FYNNEI. CDR3 nucleotides: TGTGCCAGAGTACGGTTGGGCAGGGGGCTTGGGAACGTC. Protein product: CARVRLGRGLGNV.

V and J are TRBV9 and TRBJ2-5; TRBD1 matches at 10 bases. The CDR3 is made up of 15 amino acids. Germline V gives CDR1 SGDLS, CDR2 YYNGEE. J was trimmed by 5 bases and V by 2 bases; bases with no gene match: 6. This chain's CDR3 is CASSVRDRGWETQYF. The CDR3 nucleotides are TGTGCCAGCAGCGTCCGGGACAGGGGTTGGGAGACCCAGTACTTC.

The V gene is TRBV19, the J gene TRBJ2-5, with 8 bases that match TRBD1. Trimming at V came to 5 bases and at J to 8 bases, leaving 16 bases not matched to a gene. Germline V lookup: CDR1 LNHDA, CDR2 SQIVND (reference sequence). The CDR3 runs 16 residues. The CDR3, as DNA: TGTGCCAGTAGTTTCCCAGGGGGCGAGACGGGCATAACCCAGTACTTC. Translated, it gives CASSFPGGETGITQYF.

The chain combines TRBV25-1 with TRBJ1-2; D may be TRBD1 (5 bases). The CDR3 is made up of 17 amino acids. The V gene's germline CDR1 is MGHDK and CDR2 SYGVNS. V lost 3 bases to trimming and J lost 4 bases, with 21 bases between them. The CDR3 sequence: CASSEEHRDGGGYGYTF. CDR3 DNA: TGTGCCAGCAGTGAGGAACACCGGGACGGGGGTGGCTATGGCTACACCTTC.

This chain connects TRBV5-1 to TRBJ2-4, with TRBD2 matching over 7 bases. The CDR3 contains 14 residues. CDR1 is SGHRS and CDR2 is YFSETQ in the germline V gene. Trimming at V came to 0 bases and at J to 6 bases, leaving 3 bases not matched to a gene. The CDR3 region has the DNA TGCGCCAGCAGCTTGGGCGGGGGACGAAACATTCAGTACTTC. Translated, it gives CASSLGGGRNIQYF. Full variable domain (rest looked up from reference TRBV5-1 and TRBJ2-4): KAGVTQTPRYLIKTRGQQVTLSCSPISGHRSVSWYQQTPGQGLQFLFEYFSETQRNKGNFPGRFSGRQFSNSRSEMNVSTLELGDSALYLCASSLGGGRNIQYFGAGTRLSVL.

In its sample, this clone was seen once. The chain recombines TRBV2 with TRBJ1-5; no firm D call. The germline gives CDR1 SNHLY, CDR2 FYNNEI. The V and J ends lost 6 bases and 6 bases respectively, with 15 bases between them. This CDR3 region has 14 residues. This CDR3 is CASRAATPIQPQHF. The CDR3 DNA sequence: TGTGCCAGCAGGGCGGCGACTCCAATTCAGCCCCAGCATTTT.

The genes are TRBV4-2 and TRBJ2-3; 8 bases line up with TRBD2. Germline V gene sequence: CDR1 LGHNA, CDR2 YNFKEQ. V lost 1 base and J lost 0; bases outside the gene matches: 6. This CDR3 has 17 residues. As DNA, the CDR3 is TGTGCCAGCAGCCAAGTGGTCGGGGGGGCTAGCACAGATACGCAGTATTTT. This sequence encodes CASSQVVGGASTDTQYF.

A word on this clone: One end of the junction is discordant with germline, which a read error may explain. The CDR3 is CASSLGGTASF. CDR3 coding DNA: TGTGCCAGCAGCTTAGGTGGGACAGCGTCTTTT. The V gene is TRBV7-2, the J gene TRBJ1-5; 7 bases fit TRBD1. This CDR3 is built from 11 residues. Germline lookup yields CDR1 SGHTA and CDR2 FQGNSA.

The V and J genes are TRBV5-1 and TRBJ1-4; 9 nucleotides agree with TRBD1. Germline CDR1 SGHRS, CDR2 YFSETQ. This CDR3 has 17 amino acids. With 4 bases clipped from V and 4 bases from J, the junction kept 11 bases outside the gene matches. The CDR3 protein is CASSGGTGSYLNEKLFF. As DNA, the CDR3 is TGCGCCAGCAGCGGGGGGACAGGGTCATACCTTAATGAAAAACTGTTTTTT.

V and J are TRBV2 and TRBJ1-5, with no clear D. From germline, CDR1 is SNHLY and CDR2 FYNNEI. The CDR3 sequence is 13 residues long. Trimming shortened V by 8 bases and J by 2 bases, and 10 bases separated the two germline ends. The CDR3 sequence: CASATGGNQPQHF. The CDR3 DNA follows: TGTGCCAGCGCGACCGGGGGCAATCAGCCCCAGCATTTT.

The rearrangement uses TRBV19 and TRBJ2-7, with D perhaps matching TRBD2 (5 bases). Trimming cost V 8 bases and J 7 bases, with 27 bases left between them. The CDR3 extends over 16 amino acids. Germline-derived CDR1 and CDR2 are LNHDA and SQIVND (reference sequence). The DNA for the CDR3 is TGTGCCAGTCGAGAGTCGGGCAGTTTCGGGGTGAGTGAGCAGTACTTC. Amino acids: CASRESGSFGVSEQYF. The full variable domain, rest sourced from reference TRBV19 and TRBJ2-7, is DGGITQSPKYLFRKEGQNVTLSCEQNLNHDAMYWYRQDPGQGLRLIYYSQIVNDFQKGDIAEGYSVSREKKESFPLTVTSAQKNPTAFYLCASRESGSFGVSEQYFGPGTRLTVT.

This clone turned up a few times. The J gene is TRBJ1-1, the V gene TRBV6-5; D unresolved. Germline CDR1 is MNHEY and CDR2 is SVGAGI. Trimming pared 0 bases from V and 1 base from J, leaving 9 bases between. The CDR3 runs 15 residues. The CDR3 sequence is CASSYSLQENTEAFF. The CDR3 DNA follows: TGTGCCAGCAGTTACTCGCTTCAGGAGAACACTGAAGCTTTCTTT.

The chain carries TRBV19 and TRBJ2-1; perhaps TRBD2 as D (6 bases). Germline CDR1 LNHDA, CDR2 SQIVND (reference sequence). Trimming left V 5 bases short and J 3 bases short, with 20 bases between. The CDR3 loop spans 17 amino acids. The DNA for the CDR3 is TGTGCCAGTAGTCCCATGGCGGGGTCGAATCTCTACAATGAGCAGTTCTTC. Protein product: CASSPMAGSNLYNEQFF.

The V gene is TRBV19, the J gene TRBJ2-2, with 7 bases that match TRBD1. Trimming removed 1 base from V and 8 bases from J; junction bases left unmatched: 10. The CDR3 sequence is 16 residues long. The germline CDR1 and CDR2 sequences are LNHDA and SQIVND (reference sequence). In DNA, the CDR3 is TGTGCCAGTAGTATAGGACAGGGTCTGCCCTCTGGGGAGCTGTTTTTT. This translates into CASSIGQGLPSGELFF.

The chain uses TRBV2 and TRBJ1-5; possibly TRBD1 for D (6 bases). Germline CDR1 is SNHLY and CDR2 is FYNNEI. This CDR3 has 17 amino acids. V was cut by 6 bases and J by 0 bases, with 18 bases left in between. The CDR3, as DNA: TGTGCCAGCAGCCAGGGGTATGTGGGGGTTAGCAATCAGCCCCAGCATTTT. Amino acid sequence: CASSQGYVGVSNQPQHF. The complete variable domain, with remaining parts taken from reference TRBV2 and TRBJ1-5, reads EPEVTQTPSHQVTQMGQEVILRCVPISNHLYFYWYRQILGQKVEFLVSFYNNEISEKSEIFDDQFSVERPDGSNFTLKIRSTKLEDSAMYFCASSQGYVGVSNQPQHFGDGTRLSIL.

V is TRBV6-6 and J is TRBJ1-6, with 7 bases fitting TRBD1. This CDR3 contains 14 residues. V lost 2 bases to trimming and J lost 6 bases; unmatched junction nucleotides: 1. The germline gives CDR1 MNHNY, CDR2 SVGAGI (reference sequence). The CDR3 DNA sequence: TGTGCCAGCAGTTACAGGGGGCTTAATTCACCCCTCCACTTT. Protein sequence: CASSYRGLNSPLHF.

This clone was seen once. The chain carries TRBV19 and TRBJ1-2; 7 bases match TRBD1. The CDR3 spans 17 residues. Germline V lookup: CDR1 LNHDA, CDR2 SQIVND (reference sequence). After removal of 4 bases from V and 0 bases from J, the junction contained 11 bases not matched to a gene. Here the CDR3 reads CASSTLGTAEANYGYTF. Here the CDR3 DNA reads TGTGCCAGTAGTACCCTAGGGACAGCTGAAGCTAACTATGGCTACACCTTC.

This sequence joins TRBV19 and TRBJ2-5; TRBD2 matches at 10 bases. This CDR3 contains 17 residues. Germline trimming cut 5 bases from V and 2 bases from J; bases unmatched to any gene: 11. CDR1 and CDR2 from the germline V gene are LNHDA and SQIVND (reference sequence). The CDR3 reads CASSLTSGTSVQETQYF. DNA of the CDR3: TGTGCCAGTAGTCTAACCTCCGGGACTAGCGTGCAAGAGACCCAGTACTTC. Full variable domain (missing parts from reference TRBV19 and TRBJ2-5): DGGITQSPKYLFRKEGQNVTLSCEQNLNHDAMYWYRQDPGQGLRLIYYSQIVNDFQKGDIAEGYSVSREKKESFPLTVTSAQKNPTAFYLCASSLTSGTSVQETQYFGPGTRLLVL.

The gene calls are TRBV2 and TRBJ2-1, with TRBD2 matching over 11 bases. Germline V gives CDR1 SNHLY, CDR2 FYNNEI. V trimming: 5 bases; J trimming: 3 bases; junction bases outside the gene matches: 3. This CDR3 comprises 15 residues. Here the CDR3 reads CASSSSGGRYNEQFF. The CDR3 nucleotides are TGTGCCAGCAGTTCTAGCGGGGGGCGCTACAATGAGCAGTTCTTC.

The chain has TRBV7-2 and TRBJ2-5; D gene uncertain. There are 15 residues in the CDR3. Between the trimmed V and J ends, which lost 0 bases and 0 bases, there was a span of 8 bases. Germline-derived CDR1 and CDR2 are SGHTA and FQGNSA. Written as DNA, the CDR3 is TGTGCCAGCAGCTTAGCCACAACAAACCAAGAGACCCAGTACTTC. Encoded protein: CASSLATTNQETQYF.

The V gene is TRBV5-1, the J gene TRBJ1-2; D gene unclear. This CDR3 region has 14 residues. The V end was cut by 5 bases, the J end by 0 bases, with 11 bases between. Germline CDR1 SGHRS, CDR2 YFSETQ. In nucleotides, the CDR3 is TGCGCCAGCAGGCCCTCGGGGTCTAACTATGGCTACACCTTC. It is translated as CASRPSGSNYGYTF.

The chain carries TRBV2 and TRBJ2-3, with 14 bases matching TRBD2. Germline loops: CDR1 SNHLY, CDR2 FYNNEI. With V trimmed by 6 bases and J by 0 bases, 11 bases remained unmatched. The CDR3 consists of 19 residues. Written as DNA, the CDR3 is TGTGCCAGCAGCCTCCCCGGGACTAGCGGGGGAGCTAGCACAGATACGCAGTATTTT. It translates to CASSLPGTSGGASTDTQYF.

The chain is built from TRBV10-3 and TRBJ2-7; D perhaps matches TRBD2 (6 bases). Trimming removed 0 bases from V and 4 bases from J, with 13 bases in between. CDR3 length equals 15 residues. Germline-derived CDR1 and CDR2 are ENHRY and SYGVKD. The CDR3 DNA reads TGTGCCATCAGTGAGTCGGCGGGGTCACTTTACGAGCAGTACTTC. Translated: CAISESAGSLYEQYF.

V is TRBV5-8 and J is TRBJ2-7; a possible D gene is TRBD1 (6 bases). The V end was cut by 2 bases, the J end by 2 bases, with 11 bases between. Germline V lookup: CDR1 SGHTS, CDR2 YDEGEE. This CDR3 has 14 residues. CDR3 region: CASSFTGLAYEQYV. CDR3 DNA: TGTGCCAGCAGCTTTACAGGGCTTGCCTACGAGCAGTACGTC.

In DNA, the CDR3 is TGTGCCACCAGCCCCCGGACTAGCGGGAGGAACACAGATACGCAGTATTTT. Protein: CATSPRTSGRNTDTQYF. The V gene is TRBV15, the J gene TRBJ2-3, with 14 bases identical to TRBD2. Germline V gene sequence: CDR1 LNHNV, CDR2 YYDKDF (reference sequence). The CDR3 contains 17 residues. After removal of 5 bases from V and 2 bases from J, the junction contained 6 bases not matched to a gene.